In its sample, the clone carrying this T cell receptor beta chain was seen once. The data are from a study of blood T cells in healthy people across ages. CDR1 is ENHRY and CDR2 is SYGVKD in the germline V gene. The CDR3 is made up of 17 amino acids. The V end was cut by 10 bases, the J end by 3 bases, with 25 bases between. Combining a sample-barcoded 5' primer with a J-beta primer mix, a second PCR ran for about 6 to 12 cycles. Researchers report that a template-switch adaptor with 12 random nucleotides tagged each cDNA molecule. TCRdb redid the calling of the 5' RACE reads with MiXCR, one entry per CDR3 protein. Among 700,000 to 1,000,000 distinct CDR3 sequences listed, around 42% were seen once.

Sequenced material: blood. This receptor was obtained from a man between 60 and 70 years old in good health. The J gene is TRBJ2-1, the V gene TRBV10-3; tentatively, D is TRBD2 (5 bases). CDR3 protein: CATGDYPPISDYNEQFF. CDR3 sequence (DNA): TGTGCCACCGGGGATTATCCACCAATATCTGACTACAATGAGCAGTTCTTC.